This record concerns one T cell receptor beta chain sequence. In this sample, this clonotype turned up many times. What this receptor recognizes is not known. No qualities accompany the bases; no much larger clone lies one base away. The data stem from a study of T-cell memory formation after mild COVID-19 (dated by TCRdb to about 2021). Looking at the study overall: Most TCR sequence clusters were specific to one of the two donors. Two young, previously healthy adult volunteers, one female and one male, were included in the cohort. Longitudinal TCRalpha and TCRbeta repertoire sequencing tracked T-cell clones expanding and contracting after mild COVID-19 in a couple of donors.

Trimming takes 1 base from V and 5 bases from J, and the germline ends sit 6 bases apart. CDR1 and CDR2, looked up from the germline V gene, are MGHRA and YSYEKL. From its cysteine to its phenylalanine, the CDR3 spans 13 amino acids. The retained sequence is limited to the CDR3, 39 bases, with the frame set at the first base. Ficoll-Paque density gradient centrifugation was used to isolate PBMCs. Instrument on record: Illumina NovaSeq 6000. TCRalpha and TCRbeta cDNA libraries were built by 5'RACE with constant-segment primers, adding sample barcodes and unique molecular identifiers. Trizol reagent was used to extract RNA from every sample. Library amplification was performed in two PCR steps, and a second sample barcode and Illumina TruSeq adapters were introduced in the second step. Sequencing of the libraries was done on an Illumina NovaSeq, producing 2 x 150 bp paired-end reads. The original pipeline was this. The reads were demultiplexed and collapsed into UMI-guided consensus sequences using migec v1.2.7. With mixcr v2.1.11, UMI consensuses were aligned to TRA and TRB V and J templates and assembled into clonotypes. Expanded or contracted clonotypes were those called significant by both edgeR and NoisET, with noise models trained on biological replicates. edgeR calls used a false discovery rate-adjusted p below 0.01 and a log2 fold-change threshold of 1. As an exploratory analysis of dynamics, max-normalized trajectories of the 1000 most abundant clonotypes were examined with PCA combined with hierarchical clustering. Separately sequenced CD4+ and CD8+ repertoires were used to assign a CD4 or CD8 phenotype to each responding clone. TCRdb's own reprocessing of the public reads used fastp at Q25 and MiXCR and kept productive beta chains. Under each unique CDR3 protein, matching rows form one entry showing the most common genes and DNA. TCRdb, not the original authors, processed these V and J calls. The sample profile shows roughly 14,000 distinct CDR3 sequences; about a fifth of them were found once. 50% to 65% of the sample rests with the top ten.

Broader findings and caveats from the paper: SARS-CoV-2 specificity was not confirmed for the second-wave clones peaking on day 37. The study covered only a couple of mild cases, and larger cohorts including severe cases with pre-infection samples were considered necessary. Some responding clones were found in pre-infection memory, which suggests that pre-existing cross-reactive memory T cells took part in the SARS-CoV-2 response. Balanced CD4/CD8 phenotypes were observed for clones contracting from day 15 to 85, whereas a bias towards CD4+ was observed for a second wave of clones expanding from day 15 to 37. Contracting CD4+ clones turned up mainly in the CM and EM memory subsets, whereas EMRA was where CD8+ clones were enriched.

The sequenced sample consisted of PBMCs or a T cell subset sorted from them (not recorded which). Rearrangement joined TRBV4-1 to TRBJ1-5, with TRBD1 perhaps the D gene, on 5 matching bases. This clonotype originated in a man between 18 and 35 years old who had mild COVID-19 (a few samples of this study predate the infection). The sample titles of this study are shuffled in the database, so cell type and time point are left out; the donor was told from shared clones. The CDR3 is CASSQGGDQPQHF. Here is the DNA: TGCGCCAGCAGCCAAGGGGGGGATCAGCCCCAGCATTTT.